These 21 T cell receptor beta chains originate from one sample sequenced in a study of T-cell reconstitution after alpha-beta-depleted transplantation in children (dated by TCRdb to about 2016). Library method: PCR. Reads for this sample came from an Illumina HiSeq 2500. TCR library preparation used molecular barcoding, with unique molecular identifiers applied to normalize quantification of the TCRbeta repertoire. TCRdb took the public reads, trimmed them with fastp at Q25, ran MiXCR for clone calling and kept in-frame beta chains. Every distinct CDR3 protein forms one entry, paired with its most common genes and DNA. This sample gives about 91,000 distinct CDR3 sequences in total; roughly 8.4% of them show up just once. The ten most abundant clones make up approximately 7% of the sample. Sequences were derived from PBMCs from the stem cell graft donor, sampled from the stem cell graft. The receptors derive from a human donor who donated a stem cell graft to a child with congenital amegakaryocytic thrombocytopenia.

This clonotype showed up many times. The chain recombines TRBV5-1 with TRBJ2-7; no reliable D call. The CDR3 runs to 15 residues. CDR1 is SGHRS and CDR2 is YFSETQ in the germline V gene. The V end lost 0 bases, the J end lost 3 bases, and 13 bases lay between the germline ends. The CDR3 is CASSLVVGEIYEQYF. The CDR3 region has the DNA TGCGCCAGCAGCTTGGTGGTAGGAGAGATCTACGAGCAGTACTTC. The full variable domain, in which reference TRBV5-1 and TRBJ2-7 provide the parts outside the CDR3, is KAGVTQTPRYLIKTRGQQVTLSCSPISGHRSVSWYQQTPGQGLQFLFEYFSETQRNKGNFPGRFSGRQFSNSRSEMNVSTLELGDSALYLCASSLVVGEIYEQYFGPGTRLTVT.

This clonotype showed up many times. The gene calls are TRBV15 and TRBJ1-2; no firm D call. CDR1 LNHNV and CDR2 YYDKDF come from the germline V gene (reference sequence). The CDR3 contains 13 residues. Trimming shortened V by 3 bases and J by 4 bases, and 9 bases separated the two germline ends. The CDR3 protein is CATSRDRSYGYTF. DNA of the CDR3: TGTGCCACCAGCAGGGATCGTTCCTATGGCTACACCTTC.

This clonotype was recorded many times. V gene TRBV3-1 combines with J gene TRBJ1-5, with D unclear. This CDR3 has 13 amino acids. V lost 5 bases and J 6 bases, leaving 11 bases between the germline ends. The V gene's germline CDR1 is LGHDT and CDR2 YNNKEL (reference sequence). CDR3 sequence reads: CASSSGPLQPQHF. The CDR3 nucleotides are TGTGCCAGCAGCTCCGGGCCCCTTCAGCCCCAGCATTTT.

The V and J genes are TRBV7-9 and TRBJ2-3; D unclear. V was cut by 5 bases and J by 0 bases, with 6 bases left in between. Germline loops: CDR1 SEHNR, CDR2 FQNEAQ (reference sequence). This CDR3 spans 13 amino acids. DNA for the CDR3: TGTGCCAGCAGCAGCCAGAGCACAGATACGCAGTATTTT. Its protein product is CASSSQSTDTQYF. Full variable domain (missing parts from reference TRBV7-9 and TRBJ2-3): DTGVSQNPRHKITKRGQNVTFRCDPISEHNRLYWYRQTLGQGPEFLTYFQNEAQLEKSRLLSDRFSAERPKGSFSTLEIQRTEQGDSAMYLCASSSQSTDTQYFGPGTRLTVL.

This clonotype came up many times. The J gene is TRBJ2-2, the V gene TRBV29-1, with D uncertain. The CDR3 sequence is 14 residues long. Trimming left V 1 base short and J 0 bases short, with 6 bases between. Germline V lookup: CDR1 SQVTM, CDR2 ANQGSEA. The CDR3 reads CSVEGVTNTGELFF. CDR3 DNA: TGCAGCGTTGAAGGAGTTACGAACACCGGGGAGCTGTTTTTT.

Ten or more counts support this clonotype. The chain uses TRBV20-1 and TRBJ2-1; unclear D gene. V lost 5 bases, J lost 5 bases, and 7 bases lay in between. The germline CDR1 and CDR2 sequences are DFQATT and SNEGSKA (reference sequence). This CDR3 has 11 residues. CDR3 in amino acids: CSAFANNEQFF. DNA of the CDR3: TGCAGTGCTTTTGCGAACAATGAGCAGTTCTTC.

This clonotype has at least ten counts. The chain couples TRBV5-1 to TRBJ2-2; no firm D call. The CDR3 contains 16 residues. Trimming removed 4 bases at V and 3 bases at J, with 16 bases between. Germline CDR1 SGHRS, CDR2 YFSETQ. This chain's CDR3 is CASSPMGPGYTGELFF. CDR3 coding DNA: TGCGCCAGCAGCCCGATGGGTCCGGGCTACACCGGGGAGCTGTTTTTT.

This clonotype has a count of ten or more. J is TRBJ2-5 and V is TRBV12-3 or TRBV12-4; D not certain. This CDR3 has 13 amino acids. V shed 7 bases and J shed 1 base, with 10 bases lying between them. The CDR3 DNA reads TGTGCCAGCATGGACCGAGCCCAAGAGACCCAGTACTTC. Its translation: CASMDRAQETQYF.

This clonotype was detected ten times or more. The rearrangement joins TRBV5-1 to TRBJ2-1; D remains unclear. Trimming cost V 0 bases and J 7 bases, with 17 bases left between them. The germline CDR1 and CDR2 sequences are SGHRS and YFSETQ. The CDR3 runs to 16 residues. DNA of the CDR3: TGCGCCAGCAGCTTGGAATCGCGGAGTTCGGCGAATGAGCAGTTCTTC. This sequence encodes CASSLESRSSANEQFF.

At least ten counts were recorded for this clonotype. V is TRBV20-1 and J is TRBJ1-2, with D hard to call. The CDR3 is 13 amino acids. Trimming took 1 base from V and 6 from J, leaving 12 bases between them. Germline V gene sequence: CDR1 DFQATT, CDR2 SNEGSKA (reference sequence). CDR3 sequence: CSARGVGWDGYTF. DNA for the CDR3: TGCAGTGCTAGAGGCGTGGGCTGGGATGGCTACACCTTC.

This clonotype was detected many times. V gene TRBV5-1 combines with J gene TRBJ2-1; a possible D gene is TRBD2 (6 bases). CDR1 is SGHRS and CDR2 is YFSETQ in the germline V gene. The CDR3 length is 15 residues. Trimming removed 7 bases from V and 0 bases from J, with 14 bases in between. The CDR3 bases are TGCGCCAGCGCCAGAGGAGGGAGCTCCTACAATGAGCAGTTCTTC. The encoded protein is CASARGGSSYNEQFF.

Ten or more counts support this clonotype. This chain connects TRBV29-1 to TRBJ2-3, with D unclear. Germline CDR1 SQVTM, CDR2 ANQGSEA. The germline V and J ends were trimmed by 2 bases and 7 bases, with 10 bases remaining between them. CDR3 length: 12 amino acids. The CDR3 bases are TGCAGCGTTGAACCGCAGACCCATACGCAGTATTTT. Protein sequence: CSVEPQTHTQYF.

Ten or more counts support this clonotype. The gene calls are TRBV28 and TRBJ2-7, with D tentatively TRBD2 (5 bases). CDR3 size: 13 residues. Germline V gives CDR1 MDHEN, CDR2 SYDVKM. V was trimmed by 7 bases and J by 2 bases, leaving 12 bases between them. Written as DNA, the CDR3 is TGTGCCAGCAACCAGCGAGGGCCCTACGAGCAGTACTTC. It yields the protein CASNQRGPYEQYF.

This clonotype has at least ten counts. V gene TRBV20-1 combines with J gene TRBJ2-6; a possible D gene is TRBD1 (6 bases). Trimming left V 6 bases short and J 0 bases short, with 12 bases between. Germline loops: CDR1 DFQATT, CDR2 SNEGSKA (reference sequence). The CDR3 has 15 amino acids. The CDR3 sequence: CSAPGQFSGANVLTF. DNA for the CDR3: TGCAGTGCCCCCGGACAGTTCTCTGGGGCCAACGTCCTGACTTTC.

By share, this clonotype ranks as medium-sized (0.01 to 0.1%). This chain connects TRBV12-3 or TRBV12-4 to TRBJ2-3; 7 bases match TRBD2. V was clipped by 5 bases and J by 0 bases; unmatched bases: 17. The CDR3 runs 19 residues. CDR3 loop: CASSLLRGTTSPSTDTQYF. In DNA form, the CDR3 reads TGTGCCAGCAGTCTCTTGCGGGGGACTACTTCCCCTAGCACAGATACGCAGTATTTT.

This clonotype was seen at least ten times. This rearrangement joins TRBV12-3 or TRBV12-4 to TRBJ2-3; D is possibly TRBD1 or TRBD2 (5 bases each). The V and J ends lost 7 bases and 1 base respectively, with 15 bases between them. This CDR3 has 15 amino acids. The CDR3 bases are TGTGCCAGCAATCTTCGTGGGGGTGGCACAGATACGCAGTATTTT. Translation gives CASNLRGGGTDTQYF.

This clonotype was picked up many times. This chain uses TRBV5-1 with TRBJ2-1; a weak D match, TRBD1 (6 bases). Per germline, CDR1 SGHRS and CDR2 YFSETQ. Trimming cost V 2 bases and J 5 bases, with 8 bases left between them. There are 13 residues in the CDR3. CDR3 in amino acids: CASSLWTDNEQFF. Written as DNA, the CDR3 is TGCGCCAGCAGCTTATGGACAGACAATGAGCAGTTCTTC.

This clonotype occurred many times. The chain is built from TRBV6-2 or TRBV6-3 and TRBJ1-1; D possibly corresponds to TRBD1 (6 bases). From germline, CDR1 is MNHEY and CDR2 SVGEGT. The CDR3 consists of 14 residues. Trimming left V 2 bases short and J 4 bases short, with 11 bases between. Written as DNA, the CDR3 is TGTGCCAGCAGTTACGGCAGGGGTGGCACTGAAGCTTTCTTT. Its translation: CASSYGRGGTEAFF.

This clonotype was detected ten times or more. The chain has TRBV20-1 and TRBJ1-1; 9 bases agree with TRBD1. This CDR3 has 12 amino acids. With 5 bases clipped from V and 10 bases from J, the junction kept 8 bases outside the gene matches. Germline loops: CDR1 DFQATT, CDR2 SNEGSKA (reference sequence). CDR3 amino acids: CSAPGTGWGAFF. The CDR3, as DNA: TGCAGTGCTCCCGGGACAGGGTGGGGAGCTTTCTTT.

This clonotype was detected a few times. This chain joins TRBV2 and TRBJ1-5; possible D gene TRBD1, 6 bases. V was pared by 3 bases and J by 6 bases, with 9 bases between. The CDR3 contains 13 residues. The germline gives CDR1 SNHLY, CDR2 FYNNEI. Here the CDR3 reads CASSEGGSQPQHF. The DNA for the CDR3 is TGTGCCAGCAGTGAGGGGGGCAGTCAGCCCCAGCATTTT.

Of note for this clonotype: Since a much larger clone is just one base distant, this may be a read error. The chain couples TRBV2 to TRBJ1-1; 9 bases agree with TRBD1. Germline V gene data show CDR1 as SNHLY and CDR2 as FYNNEI. CDR3 length: 13 amino acids. The V and J ends lost 7 bases and 10 bases, in that order; junction bases with no gene match: 10. For the CDR3, the DNA is TGTGCCAGCATAGGGGACAGGGAGGGTGGAGCTTTCTTT. Translation gives CASIGDREGGAFF.